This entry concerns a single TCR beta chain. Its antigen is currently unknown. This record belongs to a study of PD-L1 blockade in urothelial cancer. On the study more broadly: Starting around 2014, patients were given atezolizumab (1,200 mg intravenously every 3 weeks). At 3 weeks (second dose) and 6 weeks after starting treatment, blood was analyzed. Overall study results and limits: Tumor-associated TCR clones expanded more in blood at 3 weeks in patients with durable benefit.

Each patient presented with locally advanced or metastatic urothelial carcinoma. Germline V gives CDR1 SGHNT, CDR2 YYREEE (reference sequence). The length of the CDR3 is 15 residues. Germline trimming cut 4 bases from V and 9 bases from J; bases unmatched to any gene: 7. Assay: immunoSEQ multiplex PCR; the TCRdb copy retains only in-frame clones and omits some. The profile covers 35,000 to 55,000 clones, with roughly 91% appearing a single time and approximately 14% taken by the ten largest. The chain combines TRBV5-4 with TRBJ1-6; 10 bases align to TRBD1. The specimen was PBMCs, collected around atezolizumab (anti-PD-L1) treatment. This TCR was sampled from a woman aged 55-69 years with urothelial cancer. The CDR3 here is CASSGTGVVVSPLHF. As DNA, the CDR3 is TGTGCCAGCAGCGGGACAGGGGTTGTTGTTTCACCCCTCCACTTT.